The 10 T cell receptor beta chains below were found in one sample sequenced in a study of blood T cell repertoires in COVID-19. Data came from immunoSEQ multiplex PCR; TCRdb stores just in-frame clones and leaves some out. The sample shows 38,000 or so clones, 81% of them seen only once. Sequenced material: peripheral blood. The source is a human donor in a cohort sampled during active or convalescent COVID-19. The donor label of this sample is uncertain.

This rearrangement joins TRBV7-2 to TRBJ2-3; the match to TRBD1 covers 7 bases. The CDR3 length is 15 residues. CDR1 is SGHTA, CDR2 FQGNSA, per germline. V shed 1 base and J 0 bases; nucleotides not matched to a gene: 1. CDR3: CASSLGDRSTDTQYF. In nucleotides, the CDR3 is TGTGCCAGCAGCTTAGGGGACAGAAGCACAGATACGCAGTATTTT.

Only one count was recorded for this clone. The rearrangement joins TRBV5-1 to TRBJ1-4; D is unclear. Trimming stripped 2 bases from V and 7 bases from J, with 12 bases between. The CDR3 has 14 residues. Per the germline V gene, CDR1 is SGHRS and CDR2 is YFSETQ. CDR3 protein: CASSLRSVGEKLFF. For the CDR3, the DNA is TGCGCCAGCAGCTTACGGTCTGTCGGTGAAAAACTGTTTTTT.

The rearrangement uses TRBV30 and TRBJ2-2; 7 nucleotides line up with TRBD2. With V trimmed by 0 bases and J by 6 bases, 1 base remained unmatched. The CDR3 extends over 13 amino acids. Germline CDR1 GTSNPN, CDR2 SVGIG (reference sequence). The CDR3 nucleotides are TGTGCCTGGAGTGTACTAGCGTCCGGGGAGCTGTTTTTT. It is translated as CAWSVLASGELFF. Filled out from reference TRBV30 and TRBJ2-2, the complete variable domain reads SQTIHQWPATLVQPVGSPLSLECTVEGTSNPNLYWYRQAAGRGLQLLFYSVGIGQISSEVPQNLSASRPQDRQFILSSKKLLLSDSGFYLCAWSVLASGELFFGEGSRLTVL.

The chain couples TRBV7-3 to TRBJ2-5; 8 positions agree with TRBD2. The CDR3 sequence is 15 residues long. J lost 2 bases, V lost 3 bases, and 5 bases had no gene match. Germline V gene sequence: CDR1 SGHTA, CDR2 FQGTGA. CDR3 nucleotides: TGTGCCAGCAGCTTCCATCCGGGAGGGCAAGAGACCCAGTACTTC. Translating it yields CASSFHPGGQETQYF.

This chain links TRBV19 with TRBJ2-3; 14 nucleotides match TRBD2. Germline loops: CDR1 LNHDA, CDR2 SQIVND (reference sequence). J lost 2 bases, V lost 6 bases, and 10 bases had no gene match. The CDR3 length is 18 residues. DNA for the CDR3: TGTGCCAGTAGCGGTGGGACTAGCGGGAGCCCCCACACAGATACGCAGTATTTT. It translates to CASSGGTSGSPHTDTQYF.

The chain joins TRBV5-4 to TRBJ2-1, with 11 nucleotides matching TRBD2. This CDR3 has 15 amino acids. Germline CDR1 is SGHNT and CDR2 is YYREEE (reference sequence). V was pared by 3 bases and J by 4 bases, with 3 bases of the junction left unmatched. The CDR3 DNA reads TGTGCCAGCAGCTCGGGACTAGCGGCGTACAATGAGCAGTTCTTC. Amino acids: CASSSGLAAYNEQFF.

CDR3 in DNA: TGTGCCAGTAGTATGAGGACAGGGAAGGAGACCCAGTACTTC. Translating gives CASSMRTGKETQYF. The chain uses TRBV19 and TRBJ2-5, with 8 bases aligning to TRBD1. From germline, CDR1 is LNHDA and CDR2 SQIVND (reference sequence). Germline trimming cut 3 bases from V and 5 bases from J; bases unmatched to any gene: 5. This CDR3 contains 14 residues.

CDR3 sequence (DNA): TGTGCCAGCTCCAGATCTAACACCGGGGAGCTGTTTTTT. This gives the protein CASSRSNTGELFF. The V call is TRBV7-3, the J call TRBJ2-2; D unclear. Germline CDR1 SGHTA, CDR2 FQGTGA. Trimming took 8 bases from V and 2 from J, leaving 9 bases between them. This CDR3 is built from 13 residues.

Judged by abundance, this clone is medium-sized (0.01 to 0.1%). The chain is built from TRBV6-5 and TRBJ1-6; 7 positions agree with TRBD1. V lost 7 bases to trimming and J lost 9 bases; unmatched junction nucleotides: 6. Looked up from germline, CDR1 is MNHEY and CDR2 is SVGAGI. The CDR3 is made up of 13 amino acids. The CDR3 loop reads CASNRQGSSPLHF. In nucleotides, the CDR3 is TGTGCCAGCAACCGACAGGGAAGTTCACCCCTCCACTTT.

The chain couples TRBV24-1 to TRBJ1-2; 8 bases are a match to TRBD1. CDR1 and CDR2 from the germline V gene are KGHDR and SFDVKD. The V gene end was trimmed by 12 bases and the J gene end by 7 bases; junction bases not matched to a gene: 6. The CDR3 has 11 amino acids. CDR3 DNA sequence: TGTGCCGCCCAGGGGGCGGGTGGCTACACCTTC. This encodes CAAQGAGGYTF.